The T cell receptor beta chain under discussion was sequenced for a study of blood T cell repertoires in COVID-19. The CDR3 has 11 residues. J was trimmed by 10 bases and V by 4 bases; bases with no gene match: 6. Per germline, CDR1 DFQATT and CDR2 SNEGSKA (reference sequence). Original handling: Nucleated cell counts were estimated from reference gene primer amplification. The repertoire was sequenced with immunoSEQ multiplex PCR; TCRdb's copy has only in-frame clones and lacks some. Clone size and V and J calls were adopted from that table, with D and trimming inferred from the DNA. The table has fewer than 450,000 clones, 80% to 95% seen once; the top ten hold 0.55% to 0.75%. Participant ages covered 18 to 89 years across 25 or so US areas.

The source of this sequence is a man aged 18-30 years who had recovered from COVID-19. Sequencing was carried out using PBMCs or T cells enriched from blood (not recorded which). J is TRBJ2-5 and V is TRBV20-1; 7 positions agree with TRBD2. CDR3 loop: CSAIGLVSQYF. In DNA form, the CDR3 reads TGCAGTGCTATTGGACTAGTAAGCCAGTACTTC.